This is a list of T cell receptor beta chains from one sample in a study of blood T cell repertoires in COVID-19. Sequenced by immunoSEQ multiplex PCR; TCRdb stores in-frame clones only, minus some. The sample lists 430,000 or so clones, 88% occurring once. Sequenced input: PBMCs or T cells enriched from blood (not recorded which). These TCRs come from a woman aged 18-29 years who had been exposed to COVID-19. Both conserved end residues are part of each CDR3. D genes are given only for firm matches. Not every row has a clone size; where given, it reads once, few, many or a size class.

d_gene	abundance	j_gene	v_gene	CDR3aa	CDR3nt
TRBD1	NA	TRBJ1-4	TRBV7-9	CASSVDRGNEKLFF	TGTGCCAGCAGCGTGGACAGGGGTAATGAAAAACTGTTTTTT
TRBD1	NA	TRBJ1-1	TRBV10-2	CASSAGGEAFF	TGCGCCAGCAGTGCAGGGGGTGAAGCTTTCTTT
TRBD1	NA	TRBJ2-1	TRBV5-1	CASSFQQGAYNEQFF	TGCGCCAGCAGCTTCCAACAGGGGGCCTACAATGAGCAGTTCTTC
TRBD1	NA	TRBJ1-2	TRBV28	CASSLGGAGTGGHGYTF	TGTGCCAGCAGTTTAGGGGGCGCCGGGACAGGGGGCCATGGCTACACCTTC
NA	NA	TRBJ2-7	TRBV5-1	CASSLGVNSYEQYF	TGCGCCAGCAGCTTGGGTGTCAACTCCTACGAGCAGTACTTC
TRBD2	NA	TRBJ2-3	TRBV13	CASSHTSGGTGFTDTQYF	TGTGCCAGCAGCCACACTAGCGGGGGCACCGGTTTCACAGATACGCAGTATTTT
NA	few	TRBJ2-7	TRBV3-1/TRBV3-2	CASSQSGSYEQYF	TGTGCCAGCAGCCAAAGCGGCTCCTACGAGCAGTACTTC
TRBD1	NA	TRBJ1-3	TRBV28	CARNRRTGGRGNTIYF	TGTGCCAGAAACAGGCGGACAGGGGGCAGGGGAAACACCATATATTTT
NA	NA	TRBJ1-4	TRBV19	CASSIQGRTNEKLFF	TGTGCCAGTAGTATTCAGGGGCGGACTAATGAAAAACTGTTTTTT
TRBD2	NA	TRBJ2-2	TRBV19	CASLGLARRTGELFF	TGTGCCTCCCTCGGACTAGCCCGAAGGACCGGGGAGCTGTTTTTT
TRBD1	NA	TRBJ2-7	TRBV7-2	CASSLGSRTGGLEQYF	TGTGCCAGCAGCTTAGGCTCTCGGACAGGGGGTCTCGAGCAGTACTTC
NA	NA	TRBJ1-1	TRBV6-5	CASSPGLMNTEAFF	TGTGCCAGCAGTCCGGGACTTATGAACACTGAAGCTTTCTTT
TRBD1	NA	TRBJ1-2	TRBV6-1	CASSEIGTGYGYTF	TGTGCCAGCAGTGAGATCGGGACAGGCTATGGCTACACCTTC
TRBD2	once	TRBJ2-1	TRBV24-1	CATSERLADYNEQFF	TGTGCCACCAGTGAACGGCTAGCGGACTACAATGAGCAGTTCTTC
TRBD1	few	TRBJ2-7	TRBV29-1	CSAGWGQGGYEQYF	TGCAGCGCCGGTTGGGGACAGGGTGGCTACGAGCAGTACTTC
NA	NA	TRBJ2-1	TRBV4-3	CASSQGAGFDEQFF	TGCGCCAGCAGCCAAGGGGCAGGGTTCGATGAGCAGTTCTTC
TRBD1	NA	TRBJ1-1	TRBV28	CASRKGQGNTEAFF	TGTGCCAGCAGGAAAGGACAGGGGAACACTGAAGCTTTCTTT
TRBD1	NA	TRBJ1-1	TRBV5-6	CASSPTGDEAFF	TGTGCCAGCAGCCCAACAGGGGATGAAGCTTTCTTT
TRBD1	NA	TRBJ2-7	TRBV5-1	CASSPDRTGDEQYF	TGCGCCAGCAGCCCGGACCGGACAGGGGACGAGCAGTACTTC
NA	NA	TRBJ2-3	TRBV7-7	CASSSGSSGTQYF	TGTGCCAGCAGCTCGGGGTCCAGCGGGACGCAGTATTTT
NA	NA	TRBJ2-5	TRBV11-2	CASSSHGTPQETQYF	TGTGCCAGCAGCTCCCACGGGACACCCCAAGAGACCCAGTACTTC
NA	few	TRBJ1-2	TRBV7-2	CASSVTGDYGYTF	TGTGCCAGCAGTGTGACAGGAGACTATGGCTACACCTTC
NA	once	TRBJ2-1	TRBV4-3	CASSRVWANEQFF	TGCGCCAGCAGCCGGGTATGGGCCAATGAGCAGTTCTTC
NA	NA	TRBJ2-2	TRBV19	CASSLTENTGELFF	TGTGCCAGTAGTCTGACAGAGAACACCGGGGAGCTGTTTTTT
TRBD2	NA	TRBJ2-3	TRBV9	CASSVVPSGRGGTDTQYF	TGTGCCAGCAGCGTAGTACCTAGCGGGAGGGGTGGCACAGATACGCAGTATTTT
NA	NA	TRBJ1-5	TRBV6-5	CASSYSTRQPQHF	TGTGCCAGCAGTTACTCGACACGTCAGCCCCAGCATTTT
TRBD2	NA	TRBJ2-1	TRBV7-3	CASSLTSGGSSYNEQFF	TGTGCCAGCAGCTTAACTAGCGGGGGATCGTCCTACAATGAGCAGTTCTTC
NA	NA	TRBJ2-2	TRBV2	CASSGQYTGELFF	TGTGCCAGCAGCGGACAGTACACCGGGGAGCTGTTTTTT
NA	once	TRBJ2-5	TRBV15	CATARMGGKEAQYF	TGTGCCACCGCTAGGATGGGGGGAAAAGAGGCCCAGTACTTC
TRBD2	NA	TRBJ2-1	TRBV18	CASSPGTSLYNEQFF	TGTGCCAGCTCACCAGGGACTAGCCTATACAATGAGCAGTTCTTC
TRBD2	few	TRBJ2-7	TRBV2	CASRETTSGGEQYF	TGTGCCAGCAGGGAAACGACTAGCGGGGGAGAGCAGTACTTC
TRBD1	NA	TRBJ2-1	TRBV5-1	CASRQGIDEQFF	TGCGCCAGCAGACAGGGGATCGATGAGCAGTTCTTC
NA	NA	TRBJ2-2	TRBV18	CASSPLNVGAAGELFF	TGTGCCAGCTCACCTCTAAACGTGGGGGCGGCCGGGGAGCTGTTTTTT
TRBD1	NA	TRBJ1-4	TRBV28	CASSRDRVNEKLFF	TGTGCCAGCAGCAGAGACAGGGTGAATGAAAAACTGTTTTTT
TRBD1	NA	TRBJ2-7	TRBV10-2	CASSKAGTGNYEQYF	TGCGCCAGCAGTAAAGCCGGGACAGGGAACTACGAGCAGTACTTC
NA	NA	TRBJ1-1	TRBV7-9	CASSVWRGSVNTEAFF	TGTGCCAGCAGCGTCTGGCGGGGTTCAGTGAACACTGAAGCTTTCTTT
TRBD2	NA	TRBJ2-7	TRBV7-9	CASSLAVSGVQSSYEQYF	TGTGCCAGCAGCTTAGCGGTTAGCGGGGTACAAAGCTCCTACGAGCAGTACTTC
TRBD1	NA	TRBJ1-2	TRBV30	CAWRMGQGHGYTF	TGTGCCTGGAGGATGGGACAGGGGCATGGCTACACCTTC
TRBD1	NA	TRBJ1-2	TRBV19	CASSGTVNYGYTF	TGTGCCAGTAGCGGGACAGTGAACTATGGCTACACCTTC
TRBD2	once	TRBJ2-7	TRBV7-8	CASSPGTSGGDF	TGTGCCAGCAGCCCCGGGACTAGCGGGGGCGACTTC
TRBD2	NA	TRBJ2-7	TRBV14	CASSQDPLRLAGDEQYF	TGTGCCAGCAGCCAAGATCCCCTTCGGCTAGCGGGGGACGAGCAGTACTTC
NA	NA	TRBJ2-7	TRBV3-1/TRBV3-2	CASSQERYREQYF	TGTGCCAGCAGCCAAGAGAGGTATCGGGAGCAGTACTTC
TRBD2	few	TRBJ2-7	TRBV19	CASSIRGDGPYEQYF	TGTGCCAGTAGTATCCGGGGGGACGGACCCTACGAGCAGTACTTC
NA	NA	TRBJ2-5	TRBV5-1	CASTLAGLPSQETQYF	TGCGCCAGCACCTTGGCGGGACTCCCCTCGCAAGAGACCCAGTACTTC